The 20 T cell receptor beta chains in this list originate from one sample, sequenced in a study of blood T cell repertoires in COVID-19. Repertoires were generated with immunoSEQ multiplex PCR, while TCRdb's copy carries only in-frame clones and drops some. This sample has approximately 280,000 clones, with over 75% found just once. Sequenced input: peripheral blood. The receptors were sampled from a woman between 55 and 75 years old with acute or convalescent COVID-19.

This chain links TRBV5-1 with TRBJ2-2; 14 nucleotides agree with TRBD2. V gave up 2 bases and J gave up 4 bases; unmatched junction bases: 4. Germline assignment: CDR1 SGHRS and CDR2 YFSETQ. The CDR3 sequence is 17 residues long. The CDR3 DNA reads as TGCGCCAGCAGCTTCGGACTAGCGGGAGGTTCCACCGGGGAGCTGTTTTTT. Translating it yields CASSFGLAGGSTGELFF.

The chain carries TRBV11-2 and TRBJ2-5; 7 bases line up with TRBD2. Trimming at V came to 0 bases and at J to 4 bases, leaving 17 bases not matched to a gene. This CDR3 is built from 19 residues. CDR1 and CDR2 from the germline V gene are SGHAT and FQNNGV. CDR3 DNA sequence: TGTGCCAGCAGCTTAGATCTTATGGGTTGGACTAGTGATGGAGAGACCCAGTACTTC. Its translation is CASSLDLMGWTSDGETQYF.

CDR3 residues: CASSTQRTSSEAFF. In DNA, the CDR3 is TGTGCCAGCAGCACACAACGGACAAGCTCTGAAGCTTTCTTT. This chain connects TRBV7-2 to TRBJ1-1; tentative D call: TRBD1 (5 bases). The CDR3 runs to 14 residues. The germline V and J ends were trimmed by 5 bases and 6 bases, with 16 bases remaining between them. CDR1 SGHTA and CDR2 FQGNSA come from the germline V gene.

The chain joins TRBV5-1 to TRBJ2-2; TRBD1 matches 8 bases. CDR1 and CDR2 (germline): SGHRS, YFSETQ. This CDR3 is built from 15 residues. The V and J ends lost 7 bases and 1 base, in that order; junction bases with no gene match: 6. The CDR3 spells CASRLTGGNTGELFF. The CDR3 DNA sequence: TGCGCCAGCCGCCTCACAGGGGGGAACACCGGGGAGCTGTTTTTT.

This chain links TRBV14 with TRBJ2-2; D gene ambiguous. This CDR3 is 16 amino acids long. The V end lost 2 bases, the J end lost 5 bases, and 15 bases lay between the germline ends. Germline assignment: CDR1 SGHDN and CDR2 FVKESK. This CDR3 is CASSQSENLYTGELFF. In DNA, the CDR3 is TGTGCCAGCAGCCAATCAGAAAATTTGTATACCGGGGAGCTGTTTTTT.

The V gene is TRBV23-1, the J gene TRBJ1-4; D possibly corresponds to TRBD1 (6 bases). TRBV23-1 is treated as an ORF (open reading frame) with a function not yet certain. V was trimmed by 3 bases and J by 8 bases, leaving 13 bases between them. CDR3 length: 14 amino acids. DNA of the CDR3: TGCGCCAGCAGTCAGGGTAAGGGGGGGGAAAAACTGTTTTTT. It yields the protein CASSQGKGGEKLFF.

V and J are TRBV11-2 and TRBJ1-1; D is unclear. Germline V lookup: CDR1 SGHAT, CDR2 FQNNGV. Trimming cost V 7 bases and J 6 bases, with 15 bases left between them. The CDR3 runs 13 residues. The CDR3 is CASIRQTRSEAFF. DNA of the CDR3: TGTGCCAGCATCCGACAAACTCGATCTGAAGCTTTCTTT.

The genes are TRBV5-3 and TRBJ1-2; no definite D call. TRBV5-3 is designated an ORF whose function remains uncertain. The CDR3 has 14 amino acids. The ends were cut back, 2 bases at V and 0 bases at J, with 8 bases in the middle. CDR3 amino acids: CARSLLRSNYGYTF. The DNA for the CDR3 is TGTGCCAGAAGCTTACTAAGGTCTAACTATGGCTACACCTTC.

This chain uses TRBV5-1 with TRBJ1-1, with 9 bases matching TRBD1. V gave up 7 bases and J gave up 2 bases; unmatched junction bases: 6. The CDR3 length is 14 residues. Per germline, CDR1 SGHRS and CDR2 YFSETQ. CDR3 nucleotide sequence: TGCGCCAGCTGCGGGACAGGGCTTAACACTGAAGCTTTCTTT. It encodes CASCGTGLNTEAFF.

V gene TRBV5-1 combines with J gene TRBJ2-7, with TRBD1 matching over 8 bases. This CDR3 has 15 residues. V lost 4 bases and J lost 3; bases outside the gene matches: 9. CDR1 is SGHRS, CDR2 YFSETQ, per germline. The CDR3 spells CASSPTGQGDYEQYF. For the CDR3, the DNA is TGCGCCAGCAGCCCCACCGGACAGGGCGACTACGAGCAGTACTTC.

V is TRBV24-1 and J is TRBJ1-5; weak D call: TRBD1 (6 bases). The V end lost 4 bases, the J end lost 2 bases, and 14 bases lay between the germline ends. This CDR3 contains 16 residues. CDR1 and CDR2 (germline): KGHDR, SFDVKD. In DNA, the CDR3 is TGTGCCACCAGTGACCACAGGGTAGGAGGCAATCAGCCCCAGCATTTT. Translation: CATSDHRVGGNQPQHF.

The rearrangement uses TRBV5-1 and TRBJ2-1, with 10 bases identical to TRBD2. V gave up 4 bases and J gave up 1 base; unmatched junction bases: 2. Germline V gene lookup returns CDR1 SGHRS and CDR2 YFSETQ. The length of the CDR3 is 15 residues. CDR3 DNA sequence: TGCGCCAGCAGCCCTAGCGGGGGTTCCTACAATGAGCAGTTCTTC. This codes for CASSPSGGSYNEQFF.

J is TRBJ1-3 and V is TRBV11-2; unclear D gene. This CDR3 is built from 16 residues. Germline CDR1 and CDR2: SGHAT and FQNNGV. V lost 9 bases to trimming and J lost 0 bases, with 18 bases between them. The CDR3 spells CASAPFRRNSGNTIYF. The CDR3 nucleotides are TGTGCCAGTGCACCCTTCAGGCGCAACTCTGGAAACACCATATATTTT.

This chain links TRBV5-5 with TRBJ1-6, with no clear D. The CDR3 sequence is 14 residues long. Germline V gene sequence: CDR1 SGHKS, CDR2 YYEKEE (reference sequence). V was pared by 3 bases and J by 4 bases, with 8 bases between. For the CDR3, the DNA is TGTGCCAGCAGCTCCTCGTCTTATAATTCACCCCTCCACTTT. Its protein is CASSSSSYNSPLHF. Full variable domain (rest looked up from reference TRBV5-5 and TRBJ1-6): DAGVTQSPTHLIKTRGQQVTLRCSPISGHKSVSWYQQVLGQGPQFIFQYYEKEERGRGNFPDRFSARQFPNYSSELNVNALLLGDSALYLCASSSSSYNSPLHFGNGTRLTVT.

On this clone: At the DNA level, this CDR3 is encoded by other sequences in the same sample as well. The chain combines TRBV9 with TRBJ2-1, with D perhaps TRBD1 (6 bases). This CDR3 comprises 14 residues. Deletions cut 2 bases from V and 4 bases from J, with 10 bases between. The germline V gene has CDR1 SGDLS and CDR2 YYNGEE. The CDR3 loop reads CASSVGTSYNEQFF. In nucleotides, the CDR3 is TGTGCCAGCAGCGTTGGGACATCATACAATGAGCAGTTCTTC.

CDR3 sequence reads: CASSPESSGTNEQFF. For the CDR3, the DNA is TGTGCCAGCAGTCCCGAGAGTAGCGGGACCAATGAGCAGTTCTTC. This chain joins TRBV6-5 and TRBJ2-1; 8 nucleotides line up with TRBD2. The CDR3 spans 15 residues. J gave up 6 bases and V 5 bases, and 9 bases lay outside the gene matches. Per the germline V gene, CDR1 is MNHEY and CDR2 is SVGAGI.

The chain has TRBV7-2 and TRBJ2-6; D call uncertain. V lost 2 bases to trimming and J lost 0 bases, with 5 bases between them. Per the germline V gene, CDR1 is SGHTA and CDR2 is FQGNSA. The CDR3 has 15 residues. The CDR3 sequence: CASSLRSSGANVLTF. CDR3 nucleotides: TGTGCCAGCAGCTTAAGGAGCTCTGGGGCCAACGTCCTGACTTTC. The whole variable domain, filled in from reference TRBV7-2 and TRBJ2-6, reads GAGVSQSPSNKVTEKGKDVELRCDPISGHTALYWYRQSLGQGLEFLIYFQGNSAPDKSGLPSDRFSAERTGGSVSTLTIQRTQQEDSAVYLCASSLRSSGANVLTFGAGSRLTVL.

The chain links TRBV24-1 to TRBJ1-6; 8 bases line up with TRBD1. The CDR3 has 16 residues. V gave up 3 bases and J gave up 8 bases; unmatched junction bases: 8. In germline, CDR1 is KGHDR, CDR2 SFDVKD. The CDR3 DNA follows: TGTGCCACCAGTGATCCAGGGGGCAAAGGGTATTCACCCCTCCACTTT. It is translated as CATSDPGGKGYSPLHF.

J is TRBJ1-3 and V is TRBV5-8; weak D call: TRBD1 (6 bases). This CDR3 has 15 amino acids. The germline gives CDR1 SGHTS, CDR2 YDEGEE. Deletions cut 3 bases from V and 1 base from J, with 11 bases between. The CDR3 coding sequence is TGTGCCAGCAGCTCGGGAGGGGGTTCTGGAAACACCATATATTTT. It translates to CASSSGGGSGNTIYF.

The chain carries TRBV27 and TRBJ2-1; 11 nucleotides line up with TRBD2. The CDR3 is 15 amino acids. Trimming took 10 bases from V and 5 from J; bases not matched to a gene: 10. Germline V gives CDR1 MNHEY, CDR2 SMNVEV (reference sequence). CDR3 region: CATSMGTSGNNEQFF. The CDR3 nucleotides are TGTGCCACTAGTATGGGGACTAGCGGAAACAATGAGCAGTTCTTC.